Listed below are T cell receptor beta chains from one sample, sequenced in a study of shared clonotypes between healthy human individuals. The assay was immunoSEQ multiplex PCR, and TCRdb's table has in-frame clones only and misses some. Among about 1.1 million clones listed, 70% to 80% were seen once. The sequenced sample was memory CD4+ T cells from PBMCs. These receptor sequences come from a man between 18 and 29 years old in good health. Some clones in this sample may be carry-over from other donors' samples. The CDR3 runs from the conserved cysteine through the conserved F or W. Clone size is given for some rows only: seen once, a few or many times, or a class if the clone is expanded.

V gene: TRBV30; CDR3 length: 16; clone size: few; J gene: TRBJ2-5; CDR3 protein: CAWSVLAGAWEETQYF
V gene: TRBV9; CDR3 length: 15; clone size: NA; J gene: TRBJ2-5; CDR3 protein: CASSVAGYHQETQYF
V gene: TRBV5-5; CDR3 length: 13; clone size: NA; J gene: TRBJ1-2; CDR3 protein: CASSLFRAYGYTF
V gene: TRBV18; CDR3 length: 12; clone size: few; J gene: TRBJ1-1; CDR3 protein: CASSQGNTEAFF
V gene: TRBV7-9; CDR3 length: 14; clone size: NA; J gene: TRBJ2-7; CDR3 protein: CASSPPERGYEQYF
V gene: TRBV2; CDR3 length: 15; clone size: NA; J gene: TRBJ1-3; CDR3 protein: CASSDGTFLGNTIYF
V gene: TRBV6-5; CDR3 length: 14; clone size: NA; J gene: TRBJ2-7; CDR3 protein: CASSYSGDWGEQYF
V gene: TRBV7-9; CDR3 length: 18; clone size: NA; J gene: TRBJ2-7; CDR3 protein: CASSVAGGQKTFAYEQYF
V gene: TRBV5-1; CDR3 length: 16; clone size: NA; J gene: TRBJ2-3; CDR3 protein: CASSSSLLAGKDTQYF
V gene: TRBV7-2; CDR3 length: 12; clone size: NA; J gene: TRBJ1-2; CDR3 protein: CASSLGAPHYTF
V gene: TRBV5-4; CDR3 length: 14; clone size: NA; J gene: TRBJ2-5; CDR3 protein: CASSLAGAGVTQYF
V gene: TRBV7-2; CDR3 length: 18; clone size: NA; J gene: TRBJ2-7; CDR3 protein: CASSFPVASGSSSYEQYF
V gene: TRBV30; CDR3 length: 11; clone size: NA; J gene: TRBJ2-7; CDR3 protein: CAWQQGNEQYF
V gene: TRBV28; CDR3 length: 15; clone size: NA; J gene: TRBJ2-1; CDR3 protein: CASSPPRLTYNEQFF
V gene: TRBV29-1; CDR3 length: 16; clone size: NA; J gene: TRBJ2-7; CDR3 protein: CSVSPGGGRSAYEQYF
V gene: TRBV5-4; CDR3 length: 16; clone size: NA; J gene: TRBJ2-6; CDR3 protein: CASSGTDSQRANVLTF
V gene: TRBV5-1; CDR3 length: 16; clone size: NA; J gene: TRBJ2-2; CDR3 protein: CASSLMGTVGTGELFF
V gene: TRBV6-5; CDR3 length: 13; clone size: NA; J gene: TRBJ1-1; CDR3 protein: CASRVTRGREAFF
V gene: TRBV5-1; CDR3 length: 16; clone size: NA; J gene: TRBJ1-5; CDR3 protein: CASSLGEPRGVQPQHF
V gene: TRBV5-1; CDR3 length: 14; clone size: NA; J gene: TRBJ1-6; CDR3 protein: CASSLAWGNSPLHF
V gene: TRBV13; CDR3 length: 15; clone size: NA; J gene: TRBJ2-7; CDR3 protein: CASSPRPGRPYEQYF
V gene: TRBV7-3; CDR3 length: 15; clone size: many; J gene: TRBJ2-3; CDR3 protein: CASSPHPGSADTQYF
V gene: TRBV29-1; CDR3 length: 14; clone size: NA; J gene: TRBJ2-7; CDR3 protein: CSVTGAQISYEQYF
V gene: TRBV5-6; CDR3 length: 14; clone size: few; J gene: TRBJ1-2; CDR3 protein: CASIPWTSNYGYTF
V gene: TRBV9; CDR3 length: 13; clone size: NA; J gene: TRBJ2-2; CDR3 protein: CASSVWVTGELFF
V gene: TRBV6-5; CDR3 length: 16; clone size: NA; J gene: TRBJ2-2; CDR3 protein: CASSYRGGQGTGELFF
V gene: TRBV5-1; CDR3 length: 14; clone size: NA; J gene: TRBJ1-5; CDR3 protein: CASSLLSGSPTQHF
V gene: TRBV6-5; CDR3 length: 15; clone size: NA; J gene: TRBJ2-7; CDR3 protein: CASSYSTPGPYEQYF
V gene: TRBV29-1; CDR3 length: 13; clone size: NA; J gene: TRBJ1-1; CDR3 protein: CSARVIMNTEAFF
V gene: TRBV4-1; CDR3 length: 15; clone size: NA; J gene: TRBJ1-1; CDR3 protein: CASSQEDGLNTEAFF
V gene: TRBV11-2; CDR3 length: 12; clone size: once; J gene: TRBJ1-2; CDR3 protein: CASSVVGYGYTF
V gene: TRBV5-1; CDR3 length: 15; clone size: NA; J gene: TRBJ2-5; CDR3 protein: CASSLTGTSEETQYF
V gene: TRBV11-2; CDR3 length: 15; clone size: NA; J gene: TRBJ2-7; CDR3 protein: CASSLSQPRAYEQYF
V gene: TRBV11-2; CDR3 length: 13; clone size: few; J gene: TRBJ2-5; CDR3 protein: CASSLRSQETQYF
V gene: TRBV6-6; CDR3 length: 14; clone size: NA; J gene: TRBJ2-7; CDR3 protein: CASSYPADEDEQYF
V gene: TRBV9; CDR3 length: 15; clone size: NA; J gene: TRBJ2-7; CDR3 protein: CASSPEAGSSYEQYF
V gene: TRBV11-2; CDR3 length: 12; clone size: NA; J gene: TRBJ1-3; CDR3 protein: CASSYSGNTIYF
V gene: TRBV5-1; CDR3 length: 19; clone size: NA; J gene: TRBJ2-3; CDR3 protein: CASSREGGGSGRGSDTQYF
V gene: TRBV10-3; CDR3 length: 14; clone size: NA; J gene: TRBJ2-3; CDR3 protein: CAISGYSSTDTQYF
V gene: TRBV7-3; CDR3 length: 14; clone size: many; J gene: TRBJ2-7; CDR3 protein: CASSLTGGRQDLYF
V gene: TRBV5-5; CDR3 length: 16; clone size: NA; J gene: TRBJ2-7; CDR3 protein: CASSLGQGASSYEQYF
V gene: TRBV6-5; CDR3 length: 14; clone size: NA; J gene: TRBJ1-1; CDR3 protein: CASKVNLGDTEAFF
V gene: TRBV6-1; CDR3 length: 14; clone size: NA; J gene: TRBJ1-3; CDR3 protein: CASLEVLSGNTIYF
V gene: TRBV5-1; CDR3 length: 17; clone size: few; J gene: TRBJ2-1; CDR3 protein: CASSSGTSGIAFNEQFF
V gene: TRBV5-1; CDR3 length: 13; clone size: NA; J gene: TRBJ2-5; CDR3 protein: CASSLEVWETQYF
V gene: TRBV19; CDR3 length: 15; clone size: NA; J gene: TRBJ1-2; CDR3 protein: CASSMSNGKDYGYTF
V gene: TRBV28; CDR3 length: 14; clone size: NA; J gene: TRBJ1-3; CDR3 protein: CASVGQTPPNTIYF
V gene: TRBV29-1; CDR3 length: 14; clone size: once; J gene: TRBJ1-4; CDR3 protein: CSVEDWAGEEKLFF
V gene: TRBV10-3; CDR3 length: 14; clone size: NA; J gene: TRBJ2-1; CDR3 protein: CAISDQSAGDTQFF
V gene: TRBV5-1; CDR3 length: 17; clone size: NA; J gene: TRBJ1-4; CDR3 protein: CASSLAPGTGSILKLFF
V gene: TRBV19; CDR3 length: 13; clone size: once; J gene: TRBJ2-3; CDR3 protein: CASSMGPADTQYF
V gene: TRBV5-1; CDR3 length: 13; clone size: NA; J gene: TRBJ2-3; CDR3 protein: CASSQLLPDTQYF
V gene: TRBV9; CDR3 length: 15; clone size: NA; J gene: TRBJ2-1; CDR3 protein: CASSVASALYNEQFF
V gene: TRBV9; CDR3 length: 17; clone size: few; J gene: TRBJ2-7; CDR3 protein: CASSANSGGRSSYEQYF